This TCR beta chain was identified during a study of OX40 agonist ivuxolimab in advanced cancers. Clones were sequenced by immunoSEQ multiplex PCR, and TCRdb holds only the in-frame ones, with some missing. The repertoire has 19,000 or so clones, about 90% of them found once; the top ten carry less than 30%. In germline, CDR1 is SGHTS, CDR2 YDEGEE. The CDR3 has 15 residues. The germline V and J ends were trimmed by 6 bases and 7 bases, with 19 bases remaining between them. The input for sequencing was CD4+ or CD8+ T cells sorted from blood, taken in a trial of the OX40 agonist ivuxolimab. This receptor was obtained from an adult with an advanced solid tumor such as melanoma, head and neck, liver or kidney cancer. The genes are TRBV5-8 and TRBJ1-4, with D possibly being TRBD1 (5 bases). Here the CDR3 DNA reads TGTGCCAGCACCACCCTACCGGGACTGGGTGAAAAACTGTTTTTT. Its protein product is CASTTLPGLGEKLFF.